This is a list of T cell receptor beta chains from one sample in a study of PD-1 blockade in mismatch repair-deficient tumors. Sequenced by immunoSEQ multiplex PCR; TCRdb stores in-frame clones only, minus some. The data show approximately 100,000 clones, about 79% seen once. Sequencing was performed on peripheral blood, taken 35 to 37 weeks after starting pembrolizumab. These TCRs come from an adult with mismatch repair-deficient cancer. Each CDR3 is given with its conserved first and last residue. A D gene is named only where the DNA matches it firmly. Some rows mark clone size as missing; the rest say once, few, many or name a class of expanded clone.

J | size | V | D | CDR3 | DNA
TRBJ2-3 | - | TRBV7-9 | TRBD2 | CASRQGAGVGLKITQYF | TGTGCCAGCAGGCAAGGAGCGGGAGTGGGCCTCAAGATTACGCAGTATTTT
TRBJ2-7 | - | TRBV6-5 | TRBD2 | CASSPRLAGGVEQYF | TGTGCCAGCAGTCCCCGACTAGCGGGAGGAGTCGAGCAGTACTTC
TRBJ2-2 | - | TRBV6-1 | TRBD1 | CASRTDRARTGELFF | TGTGCCAGCAGGACCGACAGGGCGAGGACCGGGGAGCTGTTTTTT
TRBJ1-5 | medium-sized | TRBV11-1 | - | CASSLGANQPQHF | TGTGCCAGCAGCTTGGGGGCGAATCAGCCCCAGCATTTT
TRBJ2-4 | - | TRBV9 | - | CASSPRDGNIQYF | TGTGCCAGCAGTCCTCGGGATGGAAACATTCAGTACTTC
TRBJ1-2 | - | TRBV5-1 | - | CASSLRQGSYGYTF | TGCGCCAGCAGCTTGAGGCAGGGGTCCTATGGCTACACCTTC
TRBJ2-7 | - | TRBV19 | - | CASSVMESSYEQYF | TGTGCCAGTAGTGTTATGGAGAGCTCCTACGAGCAGTACTTC
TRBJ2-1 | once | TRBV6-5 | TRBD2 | CASSYSGTSGYNEQFF | TGTGCCAGCAGTTACTCTGGGACTAGCGGCTACAATGAGCAGTTCTTC
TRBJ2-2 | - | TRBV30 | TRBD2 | CAWTERGTGELFF | TGTGCCTGGACTGAGCGGGGGACCGGGGAGCTGTTTTTT
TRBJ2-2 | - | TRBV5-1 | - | CASSLNQPGELFF | TGCGCCAGCAGCTTAAATCAGCCCGGGGAGCTGTTTTTT
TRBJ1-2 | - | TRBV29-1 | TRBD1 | CSVEDRGQGNGYTF | TGCAGCGTTGAAGATAGGGGACAGGGGAATGGCTACACCTTC
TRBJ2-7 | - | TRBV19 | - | CASSMQGPHEQYF | TGTGCCAGTAGTATGCAGGGACCCCACGAGCAGTACTTC
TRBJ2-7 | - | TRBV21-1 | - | CASSRRDRAREQYF | TGTGCCAGCAGCCGTCGGGACAGGGCCAGAGAGCAGTACTTC
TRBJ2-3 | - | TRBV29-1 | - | CSVKLGGGTDTQYF | TGCAGCGTGAAGTTAGGGGGAGGCACAGATACGCAGTATTTT
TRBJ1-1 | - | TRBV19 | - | CASSISRVADEAFF | TGTGCCAGTAGTATCTCAAGGGTCGCGGATGAAGCTTTCTTT
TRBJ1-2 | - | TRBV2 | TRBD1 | CASRGDRIYGYTF | TGTGCCAGCAGGGGGGACAGGATCTATGGCTACACCTTC
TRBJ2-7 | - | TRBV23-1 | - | CASSQARVYEQYF | TGCGCCAGCAGTCAAGCCAGGGTTTACGAGCAGTACTTC
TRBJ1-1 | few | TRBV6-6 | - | CAGKGRGDPRAFF | TGTGCCGGCAAGGGGAGGGGGGATCCGAGGGCTTTCTTT